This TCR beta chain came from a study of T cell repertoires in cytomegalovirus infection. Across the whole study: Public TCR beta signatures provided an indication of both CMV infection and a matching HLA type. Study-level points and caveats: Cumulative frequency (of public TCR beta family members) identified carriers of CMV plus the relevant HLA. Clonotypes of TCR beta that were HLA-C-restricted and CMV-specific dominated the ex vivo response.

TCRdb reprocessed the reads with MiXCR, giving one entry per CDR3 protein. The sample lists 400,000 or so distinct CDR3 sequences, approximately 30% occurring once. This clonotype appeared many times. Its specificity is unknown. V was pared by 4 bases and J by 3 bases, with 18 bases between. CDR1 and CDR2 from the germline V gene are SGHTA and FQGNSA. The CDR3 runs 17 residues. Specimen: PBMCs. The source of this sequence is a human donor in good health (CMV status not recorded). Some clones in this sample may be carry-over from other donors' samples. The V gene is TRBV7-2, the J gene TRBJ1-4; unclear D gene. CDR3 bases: TGTGCCAGCAGCTCCGTCCGTGCCCGGACGGCTAATGAAAAACTGTTTTTT. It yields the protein CASSSVRARTANEKLFF.